One sample yielded the 5 T cell receptor beta chains listed below, sequenced in a study of shared clonotypes between healthy human individuals. The method was immunoSEQ multiplex PCR; TCRdb's version includes in-frame clones alone and lacks a portion of them. This table holds roughly 2.2 million clones, 80% to 95% found once. Sequencing used naive CD4+ T cells from PBMCs. The sample's subset: CD45RA+ positively selected. The origin of the receptors is a man between 18 and 35 years old in good health. Some clones in this sample may be carry-over from other donors' samples.

The rearrangement joins TRBV19 to TRBJ2-5, with a possible D match to TRBD2 (5 bases). This CDR3 spans 16 amino acids. From germline, CDR1 is LNHDA and CDR2 SQIVND (reference sequence). Trimming shortened V by 1 base and J by 1 base, and 13 bases separated the two germline ends. CDR3 bases: TGTGCCAGTAGTATAGGCTGGCGAAGCGGCCAAGAGACCCAGTACTTC. This sequence encodes CASSIGWRSGQETQYF. The whole variable domain, filled in from reference TRBV19 and TRBJ2-5, reads DGGITQSPKYLFRKEGQNVTLSCEQNLNHDAMYWYRQDPGQGLRLIYYSQIVNDFQKGDIAEGYSVSREKKESFPLTVTSAQKNPTAFYLCASSIGWRSGQETQYFGPGTRLLVL.

This clone was observed once. This rearrangement joins TRBV10-3 to TRBJ2-3; no clear D gene. Germline-derived CDR1 and CDR2 are ENHRY and SYGVKD. V was pared by 0 bases and J by 4 bases, with 14 bases between. The CDR3 is 16 residues long. The CDR3 loop reads CAISESSTTGADTQYF. The CDR3 DNA sequence: TGTGCCATCAGTGAGTCGTCAACGACGGGCGCAGATACGCAGTATTTT.

CDR3 in amino acids: CASNVGTSGSNEQFF. The CDR3 DNA sequence: TGTGCCAGCAACGTTGGGACTAGCGGATCCAATGAGCAGTTCTTC. The V gene is TRBV11-2, the J gene TRBJ2-1; TRBD2 matches at 11 bases. Trimming removed 7 bases from V and 6 bases from J; junction bases left unmatched: 8. CDR3 size: 15 residues. Germline CDR1 SGHAT, CDR2 FQNNGV.

The chain has TRBV15 and TRBJ2-5; D is unclear. The germline V and J ends were trimmed by 2 bases and 3 bases, with 16 bases remaining between them. The CDR3 spans 16 residues. Germline CDR1 is LNHNV and CDR2 is YYDKDF (reference sequence). DNA for the CDR3: TGTGCCACCAGCAGACCCTCAAACAGCTTGGAAGAGACCCAGTACTTC. Protein sequence: CATSRPSNSLEETQYF.

This chain connects TRBV6-1 to TRBJ1-1; TRBD1 might be the D (5 bases). The CDR3 length is 14 residues. CDR1 and CDR2 (germline): MNHNS, SASEGT. V dropped 6 bases and J dropped 0 bases, with 11 bases sitting between them. The CDR3 loop reads CASREQVLNTEAFF. In DNA, the CDR3 is TGTGCCAGCAGAGAACAGGTCTTGAACACTGAAGCTTTCTTT.